Many counts were recorded for the clone carrying this T cell receptor beta chain. What it binds is unknown. This entry is derived from a study of Graves' ophthalmopathy and Graves' hyperthyroidism. Unmatched junction bases numbered 8, after V lost 7 bases and J lost 2 bases. The CDR3 covers 15 residues. The germline gives CDR1 MNHEY, CDR2 SVGAGI. Over 18 months of follow-up, stable hyperthyroidism required that no ophthalmopathy appear. The study recruited hyperthyroidism patients aged 18 to 65 who were newly diagnosed, under 2 months' duration. A diagnosis was made from clinical symptoms together with serum thyroxine, TRAb, thyroid ultrasound and orbital computed tomography. Study-wide findings and caveats: The majority of expanded thyroid clonotypes above 0.001 frequency also occurred in blood.

Scientists amplified the TCR beta CDR3 regions from RNA transcripts. First-round RT-PCR relied on HTBI primers, and a second-round multiplex PCR came next. TCRdb redid the calling of the multiplex PCR reads with MiXCR, one entry per CDR3 protein. The table lists more than 300,000 distinct CDR3 sequences, 17% of them singletons, with 2.4% in the top ten. The chain carries TRBV6-5 and TRBJ1-2; 9 nucleotides line up with TRBD1. This sequence was found in an adult woman with stable Graves' hyperthyroidism. Sequencing was performed on peripheral blood. CDR3 protein: CASIAGDRGNYGYTF. CDR3 DNA: TGTGCCAGCATCGCAGGAGACAGGGGGAACTATGGCTACACCTTC.